The following is a T cell receptor (beta chain) sequence with its context. The source of the sample is a study of T cell responses to AZD1222 COVID-19 vaccine. Some clones are missing from TCRdb's copy, which holds only in-frame ones; the method was immunoSEQ multiplex PCR. Of over 95,000 clones listed, around nine tenths are singletons. J lost 8 bases, V lost 0 bases, and 4 bases had no gene match. Germline loops: CDR1 LGHNA, CDR2 YNFKEQ. CDR3 length: 16 amino acids. The TCR sequence derives from an adult in good health. This chain links TRBV4-2 with TRBJ1-4; 12 bases map to TRBD1. The sample here was peripheral blood, taken on day 0 of AZD1222 vaccination. CDR3 amino acids: CASSQENGTGGEKLFF. The CDR3 nucleotides are TGTGCCAGCAGCCAAGAAAACGGGACAGGGGGCGAAAAACTGTTTTTT.